The 14 T cell receptor beta chains below come from one sample, sequenced in a study of blood T cell repertoires in COVID-19. The repertoire was sequenced with immunoSEQ multiplex PCR; TCRdb's copy has only in-frame clones and lacks some. This sample carries around 100,000 clones, 65% to 85% of them seen once, and the ten largest clones take around 6.9%. Material for sequencing was peripheral blood. The source of these receptors is a man in his sixties with acute or convalescent COVID-19.

This clone was detected only once. The chain joins TRBV28 to TRBJ2-1; 7 nucleotides match TRBD1. After removal of 4 bases from V and 3 bases from J, the junction contained 6 bases not matched to a gene. Per germline, CDR1 MDHEN and CDR2 SYDVKM. The CDR3 covers 15 residues. The CDR3 loop reads CASSSDRVLYNEQFF. CDR3 sequence (DNA): TGTGCCAGCAGTTCCGACAGGGTGCTCTACAATGAGCAGTTCTTC.

The chain joins TRBV25-1 to TRBJ1-2; a weak D match, TRBD1 (6 bases). From germline, CDR1 is MGHDK and CDR2 SYGVNS. The CDR3 is 15 residues long. Trimming cost V 0 bases and J 5 bases, with 13 bases left between them. CDR3 nucleotides: TGTGCCAGCAGTGAATATACCACAGGGATTTATGGCTACACCTTC. Protein sequence: CASSEYTTGIYGYTF.

The V gene is TRBV5-1, the J gene TRBJ1-1; D is possibly TRBD1 (5 bases). V lost 2 bases, J lost 1 base, and 9 bases lay in between. Germline V CDR1 and CDR2: SGHRS, YFSETQ. This CDR3 has 14 residues. CDR3 in DNA: TGCGCCAGCAGCTTCAGGGCCCCGAACACTGAAGCTTTCTTT. Translated, it gives CASSFRAPNTEAFF.

This chain connects TRBV18 to TRBJ2-7; TRBD1 is a possible D gene (5 bases). Germline V gene lookup returns CDR1 KGHSH and CDR2 LQKENI. The CDR3 totals 14 residues. V was trimmed by 1 base and J by 2 bases, leaving 9 bases between them. In DNA, the CDR3 is TGTGCCAGCTCACCACAGGGGCGGACCTACGAGCAGTACTTC. Its protein product is CASSPQGRTYEQYF.

This clone appeared a single time. The CDR3 nucleotides are TGCGCCAGCAGCCTCGGACAGGGGGCGTGGGGGGCCAACGTCCTGACTTTC. It yields the protein CASSLGQGAWGANVLTF. This chain links TRBV4-3 with TRBJ2-6; 11 nucleotides line up with TRBD1. Germline CDR1 LGHNA, CDR2 YSLEER. This CDR3 has 17 amino acids. The V and J ends lost 4 bases and 4 bases, in that order; junction bases with no gene match: 6.

The rearrangement joins TRBV12-5 to TRBJ1-6; D not resolved. V was clipped by 6 bases and J by 7 bases, with 10 bases between them. CDR1 LGHNT and CDR2 FRNRAP come from the germline V gene. The CDR3 runs 13 residues. This chain's CDR3 is CASGVRGNSPLHF. Written as DNA, the CDR3 is TGTGCTAGTGGCGTCCGAGGAAATTCACCCCTCCACTTT.

V is TRBV4-3 and J is TRBJ1-5; the D is unclear. The CDR3 has 14 amino acids. V lost 2 bases and J 4 bases, leaving 9 bases between the germline ends. Germline values: CDR1 LGHNA, CDR2 YSLEER. The CDR3 DNA is TGCGCCAGCAGCCAAACGAGCGGAAATCAGCCCCAGCATTTT. Its protein is CASSQTSGNQPQHF.

The chain joins TRBV20-1 to TRBJ1-2; TRBD1 agrees at 9 bases. Germline V gene lookup returns CDR1 DFQATT and CDR2 SNEGSKA (reference sequence). The CDR3 runs to 13 residues. Trimming took 6 bases from V and 8 from J; bases not matched to a gene: 10. CDR3 coding DNA: TGCAGTGCGAGTACAGGGGGCTCGGGGGGCTACACCTTC. It specifies CSASTGGSGGYTF.

This chain connects TRBV11-2 to TRBJ1-4; the D is unclear. This CDR3 region has 13 residues. Germline CDR1 and CDR2: SGHAT and FQNNGV. Trimming shortened V by 5 bases and J by 7 bases, and 11 bases separated the two germline ends. CDR3 region: CASSHLSGEKLFF. For the CDR3, the DNA is TGTGCCAGCAGCCACCTTTCCGGTGAAAAACTGTTTTTT.

This sequence joins TRBV5-1 and TRBJ2-7; 8 bases align to TRBD1. The V segment lost 3 bases and the J segment 2 bases; nucleotides outside the gene matches: 7. This CDR3 contains 15 residues. Germline V gene lookup returns CDR1 SGHRS and CDR2 YFSETQ. The CDR3, as DNA: TGCGCCAGCAGCTCCTTGACAGGGGAAACCTACGAGCAGTACTTC. Translated: CASSSLTGETYEQYF.

This clone was detected once. The chain employs TRBV2 and TRBJ2-3; D ambiguous. The germline V and J ends were trimmed by 5 bases and 0 bases, with 3 bases remaining between them. CDR3 size: 12 residues. CDR1 and CDR2 (germline): SNHLY, FYNNEI. The CDR3 loop is CASSPSTDTQYF. CDR3 DNA sequence: TGTGCCAGCAGTCCTAGCACAGATACGCAGTATTTT.

The chain recombines TRBV3-1 (or the pseudogene TRBV3-2) with TRBJ2-7, with 7 nucleotides matching TRBD2. CDR3 length: 15 amino acids. Losses at the gene ends were 6 bases for V and 2 bases for J; bases not matched to a gene: 10. The V gene's germline CDR1 is LGHDT and CDR2 YNNKEL (reference sequence). This CDR3 reads CASSLSAGTTYEQYF. The CDR3 nucleotides are TGTGCCAGCAGTCTCTCAGCGGGGACCACCTACGAGCAGTACTTC.

The chain joins TRBV7-6 to TRBJ2-5; a possible D gene is TRBD1 (6 bases). This CDR3 is 17 amino acids long. Trimming pared 2 bases from V and 3 bases from J, leaving 19 bases between. Germline V CDR1 and CDR2: SGHVS, FNYEAQ. The CDR3 region is CASSLNRPGQSKETQYF. The CDR3 DNA reads TGTGCCAGCAGCTTAAATCGCCCGGGACAAAGTAAAGAGACCCAGTACTTC.

The DNA of the CDR3 is TGTGCCAGCAGGTCAGGACAGGTCTACAATCAGCCCCAGCATTTT. It specifies CASRSGQVYNQPQHF. The V gene is TRBV28, the J gene TRBJ1-5; 7 positions match TRBD1. V lost 6 bases to trimming and J lost 3 bases; unmatched junction nucleotides: 8. The CDR3 is 15 residues long. Per germline, CDR1 MDHEN and CDR2 SYDVKM.